This T cell receptor (beta chain) was captured by sequencing in a study of cytomegalovirus exposure and HLA in healthy donors. About the research overall: An early data release held tens of millions of unique TCRs from HLA-typed donors.

Study results and limitations: In a later analysis, productive TCRs from donors in an Asian-associated ancestry cluster reportedly carried fewer N-insertions than the cohort mean.

Regarding this clone: Its target is unknown.

PCR primers comprised 60 Vbeta and 13 Jbeta primers. Using immunoSEQ multiplex PCR, the repertoire was profiled, and TCRdb retains in-frame clones only, with some absent. The sample contains over 150,000 clones, nearly 80% of which appear only once. The TCR comes from a man aged 30-40 years in good health and CMV-seropositive. Sequenced input: PBMCs.

The CDR3 here is CASAQGGNQPQHF. CDR3 nucleotide sequence: TGTGCCAGTGCTCAGGGGGGCAATCAGCCCCAGCATTTT. The chain couples TRBV28 to TRBJ1-5; 7 positions agree with TRBD1. V gave up 9 bases and J gave up 2 bases; unmatched junction bases: 4. Germline V gene lookup returns CDR1 MDHEN and CDR2 SYDVKM. This CDR3 has 13 residues.